This entry describes one TCR beta chain. This sample was taken from a study of blood T cell repertoires in COVID-19. Study-wide background: Spain, Italy and the United States supplied samples that represented acute and convalescent COVID-19.

Individuals drawn from around 25 US areas were about 18 to 95 years old. Using immunoSEQ multiplex PCR, the repertoire was profiled, and TCRdb retains in-frame clones only, with some absent. The sample carries under 400,000 clones, 70% to 90% recorded once. Specimen: PBMCs or T cells enriched from blood (not recorded which). This TCR was recovered from a woman in her forties with acute COVID-19.

DNA of the CDR3: TGTGCCAGCAGCCAAGAGAACGGAGGAAACACTGAAGCTTTCTTT. The encoded protein is CASSQENGGNTEAFF. This chain uses TRBV4-2 with TRBJ1-1; no definite D call. Trimming removed 0 bases from V and 2 bases from J, with 10 bases in between. This CDR3 region has 15 residues. CDR1 and CDR2 from the germline V gene are LGHNA and YNFKEQ.